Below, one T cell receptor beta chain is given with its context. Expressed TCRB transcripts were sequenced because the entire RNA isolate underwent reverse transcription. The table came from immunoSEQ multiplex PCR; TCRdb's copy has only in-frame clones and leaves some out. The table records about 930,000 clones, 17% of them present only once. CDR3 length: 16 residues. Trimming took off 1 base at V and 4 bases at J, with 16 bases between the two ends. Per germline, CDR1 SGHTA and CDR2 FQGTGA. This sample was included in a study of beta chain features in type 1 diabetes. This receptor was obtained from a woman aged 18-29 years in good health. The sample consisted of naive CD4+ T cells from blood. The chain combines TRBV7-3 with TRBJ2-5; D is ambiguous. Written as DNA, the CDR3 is TGTGCCAGCAGCTTAATGTACTTATGTTGGCGAGAGACCCAGTACTTC. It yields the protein CASSLMYLCWRETQYF.